This paragraph covers one T cell receptor beta chain sequence. At least ten counts were recorded for this clonotype. Its specific antigen is unknown. No much larger clone is present one base from it, and per-base qualities are unavailable. The sample's time point, from its label and the paper: before trial treatment. The donors took part in RACIN, a single-arm, phase I, dose-escalation trial that combined nivolumab, ipilimumab, aspirin, low-dose cyclophosphamide and low-dose radiotherapy. Patients with advanced, TIL-negative solid tumors were considered eligible. This entry belongs to a study of low-dose radiotherapy and immunotherapy resistance in tumors (dated by TCRdb to the early 2020s). Study-wide context: In Cohort 1, 0.5 Gy per fraction was delivered every 2 weeks, and a total PTV dose of 6.5 Gy was prescribed. Patients took aspirin 300 mg orally once daily for four cycles, starting on cycle 1 day 1. Cyclophosphamide 200 mg/m2 was administered intravenously every two weeks, one day before each radiation and immunotherapy administration. Nivolumab was administered intravenously as a 240 mg flat dose every two weeks, and ipilimumab was administered intravenously at 1 mg/kg every six weeks. Trial participants were not randomized into treatment groups. Eight patients were included in the translational analysis: three from the first dose cohort and the first five from the second dose cohort. In Cohort 2, 1 Gy per fraction was delivered every two weeks, for a total of 13 Gy over 26 weeks.

First-strand cDNA was synthesized with Superscript III and a set of TRAV- and TRBV-specific primers, covering both TCRalpha and TCRbeta chains. TCRs were amplified for 20 to 25 PCR cycles with Phusion, using a constant-region primer paired with the adapter attached to the V primers. The isolated mRNA was amplified using the MessageAmp II aRNA Amplification Kit, with in vitro transcription performed for less than 20 hours at 37 degrees C. mRNA for TCR sequencing was isolated with the Dynabeads mRNA DIRECT Purification Kit. Indexed Illumina adapters were added in a second Phusion PCR of about 25 cycles, and the PCR products were purified with AMPure XP beads. Deep sequencing of TCRalpha and TCRbeta libraries was performed on an Illumina MiniSeq instrument. Regarding the original processing steps: Using custom Perl scripts, TCR sequences that encoded the same protein were pooled, out-of-frame sequences were dropped, and the abundance of each clonotype was calculated. The analysis excluded TCR sequences that were supported by just one read. The metrics used to describe the repertoires included Shannon entropy, Gini index, clonality, richness, and the frequency of TCRs shared between repertoires. TCRdb reran the public reads through fastp at Q25 and MiXCR, keeping productive beta chains. Records with the same CDR3 protein are collapsed into one entry carrying the most frequent genes and DNA. TCRdb, rather than the study authors, made the V and J calls. The sample profile shows 85,000 to 95,000 distinct CDR3 sequences; 9.4% of them were found once. The ten largest clones capture approximately 0.98% of the sample.

The CDR1 and CDR2 encoded by the germline V gene are ENHRY and SYGVKD. From the cysteine through the phenylalanine, the CDR3 covers 12 amino acids. Just the 36-base CDR3 DNA is kept, in frame starting at base 1. V was cut back by 7 bases and J by 7 bases, leaving a gap of 13 bases between them. This specimen consisted of PBMCs, obtained before treatment. The rearranged chain carries TRBV10-3 and TRBJ1-2; TRBD1 might be the D gene, on 5 matching bases. The sequence was obtained from a male donor with prostate cancer. In nucleotides, the sequence is TGTGCCATCACATCAGGGCGGAGTGGCTACACCTTC. This encodes CAITSGRSGYTF.